Sequencing of this TCR beta chain was carried out in a study of beta chain features in type 1 diabetes. Study-wide results and limits: Type 1 diabetes patients showed a moderate but significant shortening of TCRB CDR3s in all four CD4+ subsets. More deletions and fewer insertions at VDJ junctions were found in patients with type 1 diabetes.

Germline assignment: CDR1 SGHTA and CDR2 FQGTGA. The CDR3 is made up of 16 amino acids. Trimming took off 5 bases at V and 5 bases at J, with 20 bases between the two ends. Isolation of CD4+ naive, central memory, regulatory and stem cell-like memory cells was achieved by sorting via CD45RO/CCR7/CD25/CD127/CD95/CD27. The whole isolated RNA underwent reverse transcription, so sequencing captured expressed TCRB transcripts. The repertoire was sequenced with immunoSEQ multiplex PCR; TCRdb's copy has only in-frame clones and lacks some. The sample contains fewer than 200,000 clones, 7.5% to 10% of which appear only once. To note about this clone: Its antigen is as yet unknown.

This TCR was recovered from a man aged 18 to 30 in good health. The specimen sequenced was central memory CD4+ T cells from blood. This sequence joins TRBV7-3 and TRBJ2-3; a weak D match, TRBD1 (5 bases). CDR3 in DNA: TGTGCCAGCAGCCCCCAAAGGTCAGGGTCAGGAGATACGCAGTATTTT. Amino acid sequence: CASSPQRSGSGDTQYF.